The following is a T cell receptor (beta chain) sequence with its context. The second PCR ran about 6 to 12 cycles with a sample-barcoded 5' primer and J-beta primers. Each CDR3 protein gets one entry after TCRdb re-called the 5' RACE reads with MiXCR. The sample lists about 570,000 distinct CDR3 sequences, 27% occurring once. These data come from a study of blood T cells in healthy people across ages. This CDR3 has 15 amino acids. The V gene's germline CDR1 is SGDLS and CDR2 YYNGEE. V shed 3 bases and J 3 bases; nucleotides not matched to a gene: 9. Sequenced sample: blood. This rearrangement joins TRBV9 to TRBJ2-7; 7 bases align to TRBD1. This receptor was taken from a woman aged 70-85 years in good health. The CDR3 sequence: CASSATGTAHYEQYF. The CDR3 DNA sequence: TGTGCCAGCAGCGCTACCGGGACAGCGCACTACGAGCAGTACTTC.